These T cell receptor beta chains were read from a single sample in a study of cytomegalovirus exposure and HLA in healthy donors. TCRdb's table, derived via immunoSEQ multiplex PCR, lists solely in-frame clones and lacks some. The sample comprises about 64,000 clones, under 85% of which are singletons, and approximately 5.4% rests with the top ten. The source material was PBMCs. The receptors originated from a male donor in good health and CMV-seropositive. Both conserved end residues are part of each CDR3. Fields, in order: D gene, J gene, V gene, clone size, CDR3 protein, CDR3 DNA. D genes are given only for firm matches. Only part of the rows carry a size: once, few, many, or a class if the clone is expanded.

d_call: -
j_call: TRBJ1-6
v_call: TRBV28
clone_size: -
cdr3_aa: CANRRSGDNSPLHF
cdr3_nt: TGTGCCAACCGCCGCTCGGGGGATAATTCACCCCTCCACTTT

d_call: -
j_call: TRBJ1-2
v_call: TRBV10-3
clone_size: -
cdr3_aa: CAISDPRGTNYGYTF
cdr3_nt: TGTGCCATCAGTGATCCAAGGGGAACTAACTATGGCTACACCTTC

d_call: -
j_call: TRBJ1-3
v_call: TRBV7-9
clone_size: -
cdr3_aa: CASSISPGNWGAGNTIYF
cdr3_nt: TGTGCCAGCAGCATTTCCCCGGGGAACTGGGGGGCTGGAAACACCATATATTTT

d_call: TRBD2
j_call: TRBJ2-3
v_call: TRBV5-5
clone_size: -
cdr3_aa: CASSLTSGGLGTDTQYF
cdr3_nt: TGTGCCAGCAGCCTGACTAGCGGGGGGCTGGGCACAGATACGCAGTATTTT

d_call: TRBD1
j_call: TRBJ1-2
v_call: TRBV2
clone_size: -
cdr3_aa: CASSAGTGSNYGYTF
cdr3_nt: TGTGCCAGCAGCGCGGGGACAGGGTCCAACTATGGCTACACCTTC

d_call: TRBD1
j_call: TRBJ1-5
v_call: TRBV7-7
clone_size: -
cdr3_aa: CASSLALQEQGDPYSNQPQHF
cdr3_nt: TGTGCCAGCAGCTTAGCCCTTCAAGAACAGGGGGACCCTTATAGCAATCAGCCCCAGCATTTT

d_call: -
j_call: TRBJ1-6
v_call: TRBV18
clone_size: -
cdr3_aa: CASSLLNSPLHF
cdr3_nt: TGTGCCAGCTCACTGTTAAATTCACCCCTCCACTTT

d_call: TRBD1
j_call: TRBJ2-7
v_call: TRBV7-2
clone_size: -
cdr3_aa: CASRRTGASSYEQYF
cdr3_nt: TGTGCCAGCAGAAGGACAGGGGCTTCCTCCTACGAGCAGTACTTC

d_call: TRBD2
j_call: TRBJ2-1
v_call: TRBV4-1
clone_size: -
cdr3_aa: CASSPTTSGVGEQFF
cdr3_nt: TGCGCCAGCAGCCCAACAACTAGCGGGGTCGGTGAGCAGTTCTTC

d_call: -
j_call: TRBJ1-5
v_call: TRBV7-2
clone_size: few
cdr3_aa: CASSARGRSSNQPQHF
cdr3_nt: TGTGCCAGCAGCGCCCGCGGAAGGAGTAGCAATCAGCCCCAGCATTTT

d_call: TRBD1
j_call: TRBJ1-2
v_call: TRBV6-1
clone_size: -
cdr3_aa: CASSDPGTGPYGYTF
cdr3_nt: TGTGCCAGCAGTGACCCCGGGACAGGGCCCTATGGCTACACCTTC

d_call: TRBD1
j_call: TRBJ2-7
v_call: TRBV28
clone_size: -
cdr3_aa: CASSGTGGPWGYEQYF
cdr3_nt: TGTGCCAGCAGTGGGACAGGGGGACCGTGGGGCTACGAGCAGTACTTC

d_call: -
j_call: TRBJ2-7
v_call: TRBV13
clone_size: -
cdr3_aa: CASSLGHTKYEQYF
cdr3_nt: TGTGCCAGCAGCTTAGGACACACTAAATACGAGCAGTACTTC

d_call: TRBD1
j_call: TRBJ1-1
v_call: TRBV5-1
clone_size: -
cdr3_aa: CASSLEGTGRTEAFF
cdr3_nt: TGCGCCAGCAGCTTGGAGGGGACAGGGCGGACTGAAGCTTTCTTT

d_call: TRBD2
j_call: TRBJ2-7
v_call: TRBV7-8
clone_size: -
cdr3_aa: CASSLVAGGAVVEQYF
cdr3_nt: TGTGCCAGCAGCTTAGTAGCCGGGGGGGCTGTGGTCGAGCAGTACTTC

d_call: TRBD1
j_call: TRBJ1-1
v_call: TRBV19
clone_size: -
cdr3_aa: CASSPYEQGTEAFF
cdr3_nt: TGTGCCAGTAGCCCCTATGAACAGGGGACTGAAGCTTTCTTT

d_call: TRBD1
j_call: TRBJ1-5
v_call: TRBV27
clone_size: -
cdr3_aa: CASSLSGTGIYQPQHF
cdr3_nt: TGTGCCAGCAGTTTATCCGGGACAGGGATATATCAGCCCCAGCATTTT

d_call: TRBD1
j_call: TRBJ1-1
v_call: TRBV19
clone_size: once
cdr3_aa: CASRTDRRFTEAFF
cdr3_nt: TGTGCCAGTAGGACGGACAGGAGATTCACTGAAGCTTTCTTT

d_call: TRBD2
j_call: TRBJ2-7
v_call: TRBV4-3
clone_size: -
cdr3_aa: CASSQDTRGGSREQYF
cdr3_nt: TGCGCCAGCAGCCAAGATACGCGGGGGGGCTCTAGAGAGCAGTACTTC

d_call: -
j_call: TRBJ1-1
v_call: TRBV18
clone_size: -
cdr3_aa: CASSPGRMDTEAFF
cdr3_nt: TGTGCCAGCTCACCGGGGCGGATGGACACTGAAGCTTTCTTT

d_call: -
j_call: TRBJ1-3
v_call: TRBV5-1
clone_size: once
cdr3_aa: CASSLGGAGGNTIYF
cdr3_nt: TGCGCCAGCAGCTTGGGCGGGGCAGGAGGAAACACCATATATTTT

d_call: -
j_call: TRBJ2-1
v_call: TRBV14
clone_size: -
cdr3_aa: CASSHNRVNEQFF
cdr3_nt: TGTGCCAGCAGCCATAACAGGGTCAATGAGCAGTTCTTC

d_call: TRBD2
j_call: TRBJ2-7
v_call: TRBV4-3
clone_size: -
cdr3_aa: CASSQSGGGQYF
cdr3_nt: TGCGCCAGCAGCCAGTCCGGCGGGGGGCAGTACTTC

d_call: -
j_call: TRBJ1-1
v_call: TRBV4-1
clone_size: few
cdr3_aa: CASSQGTGRAEAFF
cdr3_nt: TGCGCCAGCAGCCAAGGAACAGGGAGGGCTGAAGCTTTCTTT

d_call: TRBD1
j_call: TRBJ2-2
v_call: TRBV9
clone_size: -
cdr3_aa: CASSARGQAGIGELFF
cdr3_nt: TGTGCCAGCAGCGCCAGGGGGCAGGCCGGCATCGGGGAGCTGTTTTTT

d_call: TRBD1
j_call: TRBJ2-1
v_call: TRBV13
clone_size: -
cdr3_aa: CASSSRRTGLNEQFF
cdr3_nt: TGTGCCAGCAGCTCAAGACGGACAGGCCTTAATGAGCAGTTCTTC

d_call: -
j_call: TRBJ2-7
v_call: TRBV9
clone_size: once
cdr3_aa: CASSLYSGNNYEQYF
cdr3_nt: TGTGCCAGCAGCCTCTATAGCGGAAATAACTACGAGCAGTACTTC

d_call: -
j_call: TRBJ1-1
v_call: TRBV7-4
clone_size: once
cdr3_aa: CASSSRQTTEAFF
cdr3_nt: TGTGCCAGCAGCTCAAGACAGACTACTGAAGCTTTCTTT

d_call: -
j_call: TRBJ1-5
v_call: TRBV14
clone_size: -
cdr3_aa: CASSQGPGSRQPQHF
cdr3_nt: TGTGCCAGCAGCCAAGGTCCAGGGTCGCGGCAGCCCCAGCATTTT

d_call: TRBD1
j_call: TRBJ1-5
v_call: TRBV18
clone_size: few
cdr3_aa: CASSSGGGNQPQHF
cdr3_nt: TGTGCCAGCTCGTCAGGGGGCGGCAATCAGCCCCAGCATTTT

d_call: TRBD2
j_call: TRBJ2-2
v_call: TRBV4-1
clone_size: -
cdr3_aa: CASSSPGIAGTGELFF
cdr3_nt: TGCGCCAGCAGCTCCCCTGGGATAGCGGGGACCGGGGAGCTGTTTTTT

d_call: -
j_call: TRBJ1-2
v_call: TRBV6-5
clone_size: -
cdr3_aa: CASSYGGEGYTF
cdr3_nt: TGTGCCAGCAGTTACGGGGGGGAGGGCTACACCTTC

d_call: -
j_call: TRBJ2-2
v_call: TRBV19
clone_size: -
cdr3_aa: CASGVEGGELFF
cdr3_nt: TGTGCCAGTGGGGTGGAGGGCGGGGAGCTGTTTTTT

d_call: -
j_call: TRBJ1-1
v_call: TRBV5-6
clone_size: -
cdr3_aa: CASSSPRWEQSAEAFF
cdr3_nt: TGTGCCAGCAGCTCCCCAAGATGGGAGCAGTCGGCTGAAGCTTTCTTT

d_call: TRBD1
j_call: TRBJ1-4
v_call: TRBV30
clone_size: few
cdr3_aa: CAWKTGTGTEKLFF
cdr3_nt: TGTGCCTGGAAGACCGGGACAGGGACTGAAAAACTGTTTTTT

d_call: TRBD1
j_call: TRBJ1-5
v_call: TRBV28
clone_size: -
cdr3_aa: CASSLYRGINQPQHF
cdr3_nt: TGTGCCAGCAGTTTATACAGGGGGATCAATCAGCCCCAGCATTTT

d_call: TRBD2
j_call: TRBJ2-3
v_call: TRBV7-9
clone_size: -
cdr3_aa: CASSLAGGSLDTQYF
cdr3_nt: TGTGCCAGCAGCCTAGCGGGGGGTTCGTTAGATACGCAGTATTTT